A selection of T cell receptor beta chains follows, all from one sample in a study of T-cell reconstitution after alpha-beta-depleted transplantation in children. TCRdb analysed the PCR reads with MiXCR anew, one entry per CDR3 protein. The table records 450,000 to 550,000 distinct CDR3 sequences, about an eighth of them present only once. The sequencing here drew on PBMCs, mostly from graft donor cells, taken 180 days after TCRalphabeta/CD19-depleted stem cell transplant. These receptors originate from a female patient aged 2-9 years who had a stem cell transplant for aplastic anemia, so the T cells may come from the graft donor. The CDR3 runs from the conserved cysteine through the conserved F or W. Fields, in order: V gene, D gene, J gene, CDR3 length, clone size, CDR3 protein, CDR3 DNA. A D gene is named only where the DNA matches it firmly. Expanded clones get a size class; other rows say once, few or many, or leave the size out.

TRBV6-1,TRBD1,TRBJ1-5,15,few,CASRETGNSNQPQHF,TGTGCCAGCAGGGAGACAGGGAATAGCAATCAGCCCCAGCATTTT
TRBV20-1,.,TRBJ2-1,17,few,CTMHGFGGRFPYNEQFF,TGCACCATGCACGGTTTTGGGGGTCGGTTCCCCTACAATGAGCAGTTCTTC
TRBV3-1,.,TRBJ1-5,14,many,CASSQGGPNQPQHF,TGTGCCAGCAGCCAAGGAGGACCCAATCAGCCCCAGCATTTT
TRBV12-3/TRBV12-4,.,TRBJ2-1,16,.,CASSPTIALKYNEQFF,TGTGCCAGCAGTCCAACTATCGCACTCAAGTACAATGAGCAGTTCTTC
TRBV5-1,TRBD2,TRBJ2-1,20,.,CASSLTNPGLAGRYNSEQFF,TGCGCCAGCAGCTTGACCAATCCGGGACTAGCGGGACGCTATAATAGTGAGCAGTTCTTC
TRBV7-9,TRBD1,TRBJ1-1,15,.,CASTPSQGMNTEAFF,TGTGCCAGCACCCCATCACAGGGGATGAACACTGAAGCTTTCTTT
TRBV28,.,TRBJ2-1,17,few,CASSTRDLKNGDNEQFF,TGTGCCAGCAGTACCAGGGACTTAAAAAATGGAGACAATGAGCAGTTCTTC
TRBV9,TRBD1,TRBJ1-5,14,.,CASSEGADNQPQHF,TGTGCCAGCAGCGAGGGGGCTGACAATCAGCCCCAGCATTTT
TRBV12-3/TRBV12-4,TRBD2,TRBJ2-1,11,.,CASSQSGRQFF,TGTGCCAGCAGCCAGAGCGGGAGGCAGTTCTTC
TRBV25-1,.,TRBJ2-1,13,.,CATTRDTNNEQFF,TGTGCCACTACACGGGACACAAACAATGAGCAGTTCTTC
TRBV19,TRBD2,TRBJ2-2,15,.,CASTPPGLWAGELFF,TGTGCCAGTACCCCACCGGGACTATGGGCCGGGGAGCTGTTTTTT
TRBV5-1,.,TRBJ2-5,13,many,CASSPGHRETQYF,TGCGCCAGCAGCCCGGGACATCGGGAGACCCAGTACTTC
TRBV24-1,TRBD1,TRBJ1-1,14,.,CATRQGASGTEAFF,TGTGCCACCAGGCAGGGGGCGAGTGGCACTGAAGCTTTCTTT
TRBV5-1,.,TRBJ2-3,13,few,CASAAGYTDTQYF,TGCGCCAGCGCGGCGGGATACACAGATACGCAGTATTTT
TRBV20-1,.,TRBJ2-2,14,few,CSAGVGRNTGELFF,TGCAGTGCTGGGGTCGGCAGGAACACCGGGGAGCTGTTTTTT
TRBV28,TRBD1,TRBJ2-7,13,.,CASSGTDPAEQYF,TGTGCCAGCAGTGGGACAGATCCTGCCGAGCAGTACTTC
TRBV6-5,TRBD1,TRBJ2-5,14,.,CASSLRTGTETQYF,TGTGCCAGCAGTTTACGGACAGGGACAGAGACCCAGTACTTC
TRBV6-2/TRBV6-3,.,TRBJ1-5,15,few,CASSRPWGEDQPQHF,TGTGCCAGCAGCCGCCCATGGGGGGAAGACCAGCCCCAGCATTTT
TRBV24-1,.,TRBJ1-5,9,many,CATSQPQHF,TGTGCCACCAGTCAGCCCCAGCATTTT
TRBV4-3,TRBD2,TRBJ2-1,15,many,CASGLSGSYYNEQFF,TGCGCCAGCGGACTAAGCGGGAGCTACTACAATGAGCAGTTCTTC
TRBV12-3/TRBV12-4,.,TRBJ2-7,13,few,CASSPLTGYEQYF,TGTGCCAGCAGTCCACTCACAGGGTACGAGCAGTACTTC
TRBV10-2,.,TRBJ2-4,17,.,CASSENSIGGATSIQYF,TGCGCCAGCAGTGAAAATTCAATAGGGGGAGCAACAAGCATTCAGTACTTC
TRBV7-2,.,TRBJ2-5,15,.,CASSLATWYQETQYF,TGTGCCAGCAGCTTAGCTACTTGGTACCAAGAGACCCAGTACTTC
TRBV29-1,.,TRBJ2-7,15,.,CSVLHLAANSYEQYF,TGCAGCGTCTTACACTTAGCGGCAAACTCCTACGAGCAGTACTTC
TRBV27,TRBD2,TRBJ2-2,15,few,CASARGGGRAGELFF,TGTGCCAGCGCCCGTGGGGGCGGGAGGGCCGGGGAGCTGTTTTTT
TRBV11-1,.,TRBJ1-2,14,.,CASSLAQRREGYTF,TGTGCCAGCAGCTTAGCACAGCGAAGGGAAGGCTACACCTTC
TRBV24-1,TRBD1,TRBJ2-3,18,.,CATSAGQGAGGSTDTQYF,TGTGCCACCAGCGCGGGACAGGGTGCAGGAGGAAGCACAGATACGCAGTATTTT
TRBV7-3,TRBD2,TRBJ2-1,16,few,CASSPVPSGSVNEQFF,TGTGCCAGCAGCCCAGTTCCTAGCGGGTCGGTGAATGAGCAGTTCTTC
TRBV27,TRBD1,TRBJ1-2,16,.,CASSSRTGRTNYGYTF,TGTGCCAGCAGTTCGCGGACAGGCCGGACTAACTATGGCTACACCTTC
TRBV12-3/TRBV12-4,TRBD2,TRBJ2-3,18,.,CACSFGLAGGLGTDTQYF,TGTGCCTGCAGTTTCGGGCTAGCGGGAGGGCTCGGCACAGATACGCAGTATTTT
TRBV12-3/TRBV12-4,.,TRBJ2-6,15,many,CASSVGISGANVLTF,TGTGCCAGCAGTGTCGGGATCTCTGGGGCCAACGTCCTGACTTTC
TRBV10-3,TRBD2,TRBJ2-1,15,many,CAIRSGLAGGFEQFF,TGTGCCATCAGAAGCGGTCTAGCGGGGGGGTTTGAGCAGTTCTTC
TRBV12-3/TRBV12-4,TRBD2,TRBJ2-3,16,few,CASSLSGRARMDTQYF,TGTGCCAGCAGCTTGAGCGGGAGGGCCCGGATGGATACGCAGTATTTT
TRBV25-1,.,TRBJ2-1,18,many,CASSQGAGGPFTYNEQFF,TGTGCCAGCAGCCAGGGGGCGGGAGGGCCGTTTACCTACAATGAGCAGTTCTTC
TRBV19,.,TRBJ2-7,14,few,CASSPQTGGYEQYF,TGTGCCAGTAGCCCCCAGACTGGGGGGTACGAGCAGTACTTC
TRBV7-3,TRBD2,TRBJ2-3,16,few,CASSPTSDLVTDTQYF,TGTGCCAGCAGCCCGACTAGCGACTTGGTAACAGATACGCAGTATTTT
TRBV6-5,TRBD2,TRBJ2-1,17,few,CASSWTSGRSLYNEQFF,TGTGCCAGCAGTTGGACTAGCGGGAGGTCCCTATACAATGAGCAGTTCTTC
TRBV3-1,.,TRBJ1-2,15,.,CASSPQGGRGGGYTF,TGTGCCAGCAGCCCACAAGGAGGCCGGGGAGGTGGCTACACCTTC
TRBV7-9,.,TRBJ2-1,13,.,CASSLEVTNEQFF,TGTGCCAGCAGCTTAGAAGTAACCAATGAGCAGTTCTTC
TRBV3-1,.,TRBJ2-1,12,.,CASSPLGDEQFF,TGTGCCAGCAGCCCGCTCGGGGATGAGCAGTTCTTC
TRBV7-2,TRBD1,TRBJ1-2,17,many,CASSSRTGFPNFYGYTF,TGTGCCAGCAGCTCCCGGACAGGTTTCCCTAATTTCTATGGCTACACCTTC
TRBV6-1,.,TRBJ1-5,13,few,CASSEQGSRPQHF,TGTGCCAGCAGTGAACAGGGGAGTCGGCCCCAGCATTTT
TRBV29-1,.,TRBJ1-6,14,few,CSAAEVNRDAPLHF,TGCAGCGCCGCTGAAGTAAACAGGGACGCACCCCTCCACTTT
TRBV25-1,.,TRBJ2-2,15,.,CASSERIARTGELFF,TGTGCCAGCAGTGAACGGATTGCCAGGACCGGGGAGCTGTTTTTT
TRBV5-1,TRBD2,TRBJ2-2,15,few,CASSFQGRDTGELFF,TGCGCCAGCAGCTTCCAAGGGAGGGACACCGGGGAGCTGTTTTTT
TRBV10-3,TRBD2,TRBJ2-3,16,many,CAIGEFSSGSTDTQYF,TGTGCCATCGGAGAATTTAGTAGCGGGAGCACAGATACGCAGTATTTT
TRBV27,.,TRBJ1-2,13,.,CASSPRGSYGYTF,TGTGCCAGCAGCCCGAGGGGTAGCTATGGCTACACCTTC
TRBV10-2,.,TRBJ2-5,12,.,CASSVPAETQYF,TGCGCCAGCAGTGTACCGGCGGAGACCCAGTACTTC
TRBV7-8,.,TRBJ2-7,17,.,CASSPVLLLLTSYEQYF,TGTGCCAGCAGCCCGGTACTACTCCTGTTGACGTCCTACGAGCAGTACTTC
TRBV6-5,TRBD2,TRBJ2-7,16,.,CASSYRLADVSYEQYF,TGTGCCAGCAGTTACCGACTAGCTGACGTCTCCTACGAGCAGTACTTC
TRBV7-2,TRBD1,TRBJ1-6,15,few,CASITRTGGSSPLHF,TGTGCCAGCATCACTCGGACAGGGGGAAGTTCACCCCTCCACTTT
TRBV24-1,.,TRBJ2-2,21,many,CATSGPTWVQFSPANTGELFF,TGTGCCACCAGTGGTCCGACATGGGTTCAATTTAGCCCAGCGAACACCGGGGAGCTGTTTTTT
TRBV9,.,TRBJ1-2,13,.,CASSVVWDAGYTF,TGTGCCAGCAGCGTAGTTTGGGATGCCGGCTACACCTTC
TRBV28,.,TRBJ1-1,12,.,CASSFKGGEAFF,TGTGCCAGCAGTTTTAAGGGGGGCGAAGCTTTCTTT
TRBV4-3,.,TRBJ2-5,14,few,CASSQDGVRETQYF,TGCGCCAGCAGCCAAGACGGAGTCCGAGAGACCCAGTACTTC